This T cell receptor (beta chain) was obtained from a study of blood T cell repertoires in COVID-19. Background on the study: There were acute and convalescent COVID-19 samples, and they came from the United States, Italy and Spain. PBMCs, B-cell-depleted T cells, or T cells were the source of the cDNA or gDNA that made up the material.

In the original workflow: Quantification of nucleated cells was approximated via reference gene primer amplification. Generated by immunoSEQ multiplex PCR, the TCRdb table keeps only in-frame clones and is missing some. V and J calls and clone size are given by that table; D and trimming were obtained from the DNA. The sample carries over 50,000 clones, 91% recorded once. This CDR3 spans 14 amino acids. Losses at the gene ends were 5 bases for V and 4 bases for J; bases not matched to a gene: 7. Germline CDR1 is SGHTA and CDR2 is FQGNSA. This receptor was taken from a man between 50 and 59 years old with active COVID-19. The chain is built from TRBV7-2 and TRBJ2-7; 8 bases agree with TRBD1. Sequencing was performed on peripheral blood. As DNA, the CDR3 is TGTGCCAGCAGCCGCGACAGGGGCCCGTACGAGCAGTACTTC. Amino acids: CASSRDRGPYEQYF.